This paragraph reports one T cell receptor (beta chain). This entry belongs to a study of cytomegalovirus exposure and HLA in healthy donors. The study ran its PCR with 60 Vbeta and 13 Jbeta primers. Authors' data handling: The count from a later analysis was 79 million or so unique TCR beta chains, some 11 million of them shared. Sequencing used immunoSEQ multiplex PCR; TCRdb keeps in-frame clones, though not all of them. V, J and clone size are taken as reported in that table, and D and trimming were inferred from the DNA itself. The table includes about 190,000 clones, over 60% detected once. CDR1 is MGHRA and CDR2 is YSYEKL in the germline V gene. The CDR3 loop spans 13 amino acids. Trimming pared 0 bases from V and 7 bases from J, leaving 10 bases between.

Sequencing was carried out using PBMCs. This receptor was taken from a woman in her thirties or forties in good health and CMV-seronegative. The genes are TRBV4-1 and TRBJ2-7; D is possibly TRBD1 (5 bases). The CDR3 DNA reads TGCGCCAGCAGCCAAGAGCACAGGAGTGAGCAGTACGTC. Translating it yields CASSQEHRSEQYV.